Below are 6 T cell receptor beta chains sequenced from a single sample in a study of blood T cell repertoires in COVID-19. Sequenced by immunoSEQ multiplex PCR; TCRdb stores in-frame clones only, minus some. The sample lists under 150,000 clones, roughly 80% seen once, with about 20% in the top ten. Source material: PBMCs or T cells enriched from blood (not recorded which). Every receptor here comes from a man younger than 40 who had recovered from COVID-19.

The chain employs TRBV6-5 and TRBJ1-1, with TRBD1 matching over 7 bases. CDR3 length equals 13 residues. V was pared by 7 bases and J by 1 base, with 3 bases of the junction left unmatched. CDR1 and CDR2 (germline): MNHEY, SVGAGI. CDR3 residues: CASTGTANTEAFF. As DNA, the CDR3 is TGTGCCAGCACTGGGACAGCGAACACTGAAGCTTTCTTT.

V gene TRBV5-1 combines with J gene TRBJ2-3; no clear D. V dropped 1 base and J dropped 2 bases, with 5 bases sitting between them. This CDR3 contains 13 residues. CDR1 and CDR2 from the germline V gene are SGHRS and YFSETQ. CDR3 protein: CASSLTDTDTQYF. The CDR3 DNA reads as TGCGCCAGCAGCTTGACTGACACAGATACGCAGTATTTT.

The rearrangement uses TRBV10-3 and TRBJ2-5; 8 bases line up with TRBD1. The CDR3 loop spans 14 amino acids. V lost 8 bases to trimming and J lost 3 bases; unmatched junction nucleotides: 8. Germline V gene data show CDR1 as ENHRY and CDR2 as SYGVKD. The CDR3 loop reads CAIRKDRAEETQYF. The DNA for the CDR3 is TGTGCCATCCGGAAGGACAGGGCCGAAGAGACCCAGTACTTC.

The V and J genes are TRBV4-2 and TRBJ1-3; D uncertain. Between the trimmed V and J ends, which lost 5 bases and 1 base, there was a span of 12 bases. The CDR3 is 15 amino acids. Germline assignment: CDR1 LGHNA and CDR2 YNFKEQ. In nucleotides, the CDR3 is TGTGCCAGCAGCTCGCGGCCGGTTTCTGGAAACACCATATATTTT. Its translation: CASSSRPVSGNTIYF.

The gene calls are TRBV20-1 and TRBJ2-4; D gene ambiguous. The V and J ends lost 0 bases and 15 bases respectively, with 3 bases between them. The CDR3 is 8 residues long. The germline V gene has CDR1 DFQATT and CDR2 SNEGSKA (reference sequence). DNA for the CDR3: TGCAGTGCTAGAGATCTGTACTTC. Translation gives CSARDLYF.

The chain links TRBV19 to TRBJ1-2; the match to TRBD1 covers 10 bases. Germline values: CDR1 LNHDA, CDR2 SQIVND (reference sequence). The V segment lost 0 bases and the J segment 3 bases; nucleotides outside the gene matches: 1. The length of the CDR3 is 15 residues. The CDR3 spells CASSIEGTGDYGYTF. CDR3 coding DNA: TGTGCCAGTAGTATAGAAGGGACAGGGGACTATGGCTACACCTTC.